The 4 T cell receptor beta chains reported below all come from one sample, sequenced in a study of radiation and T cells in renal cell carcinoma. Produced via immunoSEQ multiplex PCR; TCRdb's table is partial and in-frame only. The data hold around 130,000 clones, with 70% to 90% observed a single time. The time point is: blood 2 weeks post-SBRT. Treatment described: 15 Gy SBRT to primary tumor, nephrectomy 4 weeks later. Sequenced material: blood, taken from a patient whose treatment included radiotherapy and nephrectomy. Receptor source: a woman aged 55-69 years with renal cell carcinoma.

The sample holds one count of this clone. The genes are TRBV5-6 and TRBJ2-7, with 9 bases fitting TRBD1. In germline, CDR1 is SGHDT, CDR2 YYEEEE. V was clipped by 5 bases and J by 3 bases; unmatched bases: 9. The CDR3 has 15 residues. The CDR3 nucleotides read TGTGCCAGCAGTTGGGGAGACAGGGGGATCTACGAGCAGTACTTC. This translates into CASSWGDRGIYEQYF. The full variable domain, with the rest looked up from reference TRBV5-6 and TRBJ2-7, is DAGVTQSPTHLIKTRGQQVTLRCSPKSGHDTVSWYQQALGQGPQFIFQYYEEEERQRGNFPDRFSGHQFPNYSSELNVNALLLGDSALYLCASSWGDRGIYEQYFGPGTRLTVT.

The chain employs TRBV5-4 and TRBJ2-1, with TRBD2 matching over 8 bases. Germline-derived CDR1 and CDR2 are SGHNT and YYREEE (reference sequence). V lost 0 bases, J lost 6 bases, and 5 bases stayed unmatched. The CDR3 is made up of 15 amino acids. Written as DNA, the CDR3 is TGTGCCAGCAGCTTGGAAACTAGCGGAATCAATGAGCAGTTCTTC. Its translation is CASSLETSGINEQFF. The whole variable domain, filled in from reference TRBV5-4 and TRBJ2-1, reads ETGVTQSPTHLIKTRGQQVTLRCSSQSGHNTVSWYQQALGQGPQFIFQYYREEENGRGNFPPRFSGLQFPNYSSELNVNALELDDSALYLCASSLETSGINEQFFGPGTRLTVL.

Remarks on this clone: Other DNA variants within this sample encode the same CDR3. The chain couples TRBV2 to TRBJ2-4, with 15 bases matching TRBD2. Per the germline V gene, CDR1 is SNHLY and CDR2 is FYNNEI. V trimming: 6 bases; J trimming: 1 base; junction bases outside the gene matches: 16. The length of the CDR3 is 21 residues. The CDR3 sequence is CASRLISGTSGGTEAKNIQYF. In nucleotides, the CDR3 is TGTGCCAGCAGACTGATTTCGGGGACTAGCGGGGGGACAGAGGCCAAAAACATTCAGTACTTC.

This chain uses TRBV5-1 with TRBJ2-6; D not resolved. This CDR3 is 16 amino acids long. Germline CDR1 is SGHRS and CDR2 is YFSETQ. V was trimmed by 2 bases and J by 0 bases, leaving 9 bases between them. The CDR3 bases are TGCGCCAGCAGCTTTCGACGGCCCTCTGGGGCCAACGTCCTGACTTTC. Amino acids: CASSFRRPSGANVLTF.